This TCR beta chain was sequenced during a study of glioma-infiltrating T cells after dendritic cell vaccination. At the level of the study: Samples are from glioblastoma patients in Phase I and II dendritic cell vaccine trials. The vaccine used monocyte-derived dendritic cells pulsed overnight with autologous tumor lysate.

The CDR3 is made up of 13 amino acids. Looked up from germline, CDR1 is MNHNY and CDR2 is SVGAGI (reference sequence). The V and J ends lost 4 bases and 4 bases respectively, with 10 bases between them. The data were produced by immunoSEQ multiplex PCR, yet TCRdb's version contains in-frame clones alone and is incomplete. Found here are about 82,000 clones, 70% to 90% of them singletons; the top ten hold roughly 3.2%. Comments on this clone: The antigen remains undetermined.

Study outcomes and limitations: TCR clonality showed no direct relationship with survival.

The V and J genes are TRBV6-6 and TRBJ1-2, with a possible D match to TRBD1 (6 bases). Sequenced material: blood, taken before dendritic cell vaccination. The origin of this receptor is a human donor with glioblastoma. The CDR3 bases are TGTGCCAGCAGTTTAGGACAGATCTATGGCTACACCTTC. Its protein product is CASSLGQIYGYTF.